This TCR beta chain emerged from a study of Ad26.COV2.S vaccination and SARS-CoV-2 variants. Comments on this clone: What it binds is unknown.

Here immunoSEQ multiplex PCR was the method, and the copy in TCRdb shows in-frame clones only, minus some. The data contain a few hundred thousand clones, roughly 84% of them singletons. The treatment was: over 15 received Ad26.COV2.S at low or high dose, single or two shots; 5 received placebo; per-sample allocation not given. Samples analyzed were those drawn on day 63 after the first vaccine or placebo injection. Expression of Wuhan-strain SARS-CoV-2 spike came from the Ad26 vector that formed the vaccine. General observations from the study: Vaccine recipients posted higher spike-specific TCR breadth than their placebo counterparts. Breadth, reportedly substantial, characterized the spike-specific CD8+ and CD4+ T cell responses after vaccination.

Material: peripheral blood, obtained in a trial of Ad26.COV2.S vaccine versus placebo. This receptor was identified in a person between 18 and 65 years old who received the Ad26.COV2.S COVID-19 vaccine or a placebo.

The CDR3 spells CATSRAGERAADTQYF. As DNA, the CDR3 is TGTGCCACCAGCAGAGCGGGAGAAAGGGCAGCAGATACGCAGTATTTT. V usage is TRBV15 and J usage is TRBJ2-3, with D possibly being TRBD2 (6 bases). This CDR3 is built from 16 residues. The V end lost 1 base, the J end lost 4 bases, and 15 bases lay between the germline ends. Per the germline V gene, CDR1 is LNHNV and CDR2 is YYDKDF (reference sequence).